Below are 20 T cell receptor beta chains sequenced from a single sample in a study of cytomegalovirus exposure and HLA in healthy donors. This PCR relied on a set of 60 Vbeta primers and 13 Jbeta primers. Repertoires were generated with immunoSEQ multiplex PCR, while TCRdb's copy carries only in-frame clones and drops some. This table has 90,000 or so clones, approximately 71% appearing once. The specimen sequenced was PBMCs. Source of these receptors: a young woman in good health and CMV-seropositive.

The chain is built from TRBV4-1 and TRBJ2-2, with D possibly matching TRBD2 (5 bases). Trimming took 8 bases from V and 5 from J, leaving 18 bases between them. The CDR3 runs 15 residues. Germline V gene data show CDR1 as MGHRA and CDR2 as YSYEKL. CDR3 sequence (DNA): TGCGCCAGCTCCGTCGGGGAATTATATACCGGGGAGCTGTTTTTT. Its protein is CASSVGELYTGELFF.

The V and J genes are TRBV30 and TRBJ2-2, with 7 nucleotides matching TRBD2. This CDR3 spans 14 amino acids. Trimming removed 4 bases from V and 3 bases from J; junction bases left unmatched: 5. The germline gives CDR1 GTSNPN, CDR2 SVGIG (reference sequence). CDR3 DNA sequence: TGTGCCTGGAAGGGCGGGAGAGACACCGGGGAGCTGTTTTTT. Translating it yields CAWKGGRDTGELFF.

The rearrangement links TRBV6-5 to TRBJ2-5, with D possibly matching TRBD2 (5 bases). This CDR3 has 12 residues. With 0 bases removed from V and 7 bases from J, the gap between germline ends came to 6 bases. Germline loops: CDR1 MNHEY, CDR2 SVGAGI. The CDR3 loop reads CASSYSGGTQYF. CDR3 sequence (DNA): TGTGCCAGCAGTTACTCAGGAGGGACCCAGTACTTC.

The rearrangement links TRBV7-2 to TRBJ2-5; maybe TRBD2 (5 bases). V was shortened by 1 base and J by 4 bases, with 7 bases between the two germline ends. Germline lookup yields CDR1 SGHTA and CDR2 FQGNSA. The CDR3 sequence is 13 residues long. In DNA form, the CDR3 reads TGTGCCAGCAGCTTAGAGGCGGGAGAGACCCAGTACTTC. Protein product: CASSLEAGETQYF. The full variable domain, in which reference TRBV7-2 and TRBJ2-5 provide the parts outside the CDR3, is GAGVSQSPSNKVTEKGKDVELRCDPISGHTALYWYRQSLGQGLEFLIYFQGNSAPDKSGLPSDRFSAERTGGSVSTLTIQRTQQEDSAVYLCASSLEAGETQYFGPGTRLLVL.

This clone occurred once. One end of the junction fails to match germline, which may point to a read error. The rearrangement uses TRBV5-1 and TRBJ1-3; no definite D call. The germline V gene encodes CDR1 SGHRS and CDR2 YFSETQ. The CDR3 spans 16 residues. CDR3 in DNA: TGCGCCAGCACCCCTGAGGTTGGTTGGTCTGAAAACACCATATATTTT. Residues: CASTPEVGWSENTIYF.

The rearrangement uses TRBV25-1 and TRBJ1-1; 9 nucleotides match TRBD1. CDR1 MGHDK and CDR2 SYGVNS come from the germline V gene. V dropped 6 bases and J dropped 7; count of bases not matched to a gene: 12. This CDR3 has 15 amino acids. The CDR3 here is CASSRDREAENEAFF. The CDR3, as DNA: TGTGCCAGCAGCCGGGACAGGGAAGCGGAGAATGAAGCTTTCTTT. The variable domain in full, with the rest retrieved from reference TRBV25-1 and TRBJ1-1, is EADIYQTPRYLVIGTGKKITLECSQTMGHDKMYWYQQDPGMELHLIHYSYGVNSTEKGDLSSESTVSRIRTEHFPLTLESARPSHTSQYLCASSRDREAENEAFFGQGTRLTVV.

The table lists this clone with a few counts. The V call is TRBV11-1, the J call TRBJ2-2; a possible D gene is TRBD2 (6 bases). Germline V gives CDR1 SGHAT, CDR2 FQDESV (reference sequence). The CDR3 loop spans 16 amino acids. The germline V and J ends were trimmed by 2 bases and 0 bases, with 10 bases remaining between them. The CDR3 sequence: CASSLQLAPNTGELFF. The DNA of the CDR3 is TGTGCCAGCAGCTTACAACTAGCACCGAACACCGGGGAGCTGTTTTTT.

V usage is TRBV30 and J usage is TRBJ2-7, with D possibly TRBD2 on 7 matching bases. V lost 2 bases and J lost 6, with 17 bases in between. Germline-derived CDR1 and CDR2 are GTSNPN and SVGIG (reference sequence). This CDR3 is built from 14 residues. CDR3 nucleotides: TGTGCCTGGAGTTCCCTCGGGGGGCGGGTCGAGCAGTACTTC. Amino acid sequence: CAWSSLGGRVEQYF.

The chain combines TRBV11-2 with TRBJ1-1; D remains unclear. Per the germline V gene, CDR1 is SGHAT and CDR2 is FQNNGV. This CDR3 contains 12 residues. Trimming stripped 1 base from V and 8 bases from J, with 8 bases between. The CDR3 DNA follows: TGTGCCAGCAGCTTAGTAAGCAAGGAAGCTTTCTTT. Translating gives CASSLVSKEAFF.

The chain has TRBV7-6 and TRBJ2-5, with 7 bases lining up with TRBD2. The CDR3 extends over 16 amino acids. Per germline, CDR1 SGHVS and CDR2 FNYEAQ. Germline trimming cut 4 bases from V and 4 bases from J; bases unmatched to any gene: 12. Written as DNA, the CDR3 is TGTGCCAGCAGCTCACCCGGGGGAGGGCAGAGAGAGACCCAGTACTTC. Protein product: CASSSPGGGQRETQYF.

J is TRBJ1-4 and V is TRBV10-3; 8 bases match TRBD1. V shed 3 bases, J shed 8 bases, and the junction held 11 bases outside the gene matches. From germline, CDR1 is ENHRY and CDR2 SYGVKD. The CDR3 has 16 amino acids. The CDR3 DNA reads TGTGCCATCAGTGAAGGTTCCAGACAGGGGAGAGAAAAACTGTTTTTT. It encodes CAISEGSRQGREKLFF.

This chain connects TRBV7-6 to TRBJ1-1, with D possibly being TRBD1 (6 bases). V dropped 5 bases and J dropped 1 base, with 8 bases sitting between them. This CDR3 has 13 amino acids. Germline V gene lookup returns CDR1 SGHVS and CDR2 FNYEAQ. This CDR3 is CASSGGQNTEAFF. The CDR3 bases are TGTGCCAGCAGCGGGGGACAGAACACTGAAGCTTTCTTT.

The chain employs TRBV4-2 and TRBJ2-7; 10 nucleotides agree with TRBD1. V was clipped by 4 bases and J by 3 bases; unmatched bases: 6. Germline CDR1 LGHNA, CDR2 YNFKEQ. CDR3 length equals 15 residues. Written as DNA, the CDR3 is TGTGCCAGCAGCCGACCGGGACAGGGGTTCTACGAGCAGTACTTC. This gives the protein CASSRPGQGFYEQYF.

V usage is TRBV11-2 and J usage is TRBJ1-4; TRBD1 is a possible D gene (5 bases). Germline V lookup: CDR1 SGHAT, CDR2 FQNNGV. The ends were cut back, 2 bases at V and 6 bases at J, with 22 bases in the middle. The CDR3 contains 18 residues. The CDR3 DNA reads as TGTGCCAGCAGCTTAAGCACCAGGGTCGGTTCCCATGATGAAAAACTGTTTTTT. Encoded protein: CASSLSTRVGSHDEKLFF. The whole variable domain, remainder taken from reference TRBV11-2 and TRBJ1-4, is EAGVAQSPRYKIIEKRQSVAFWCNPISGHATLYWYQQILGQGPKLLIQFQNNGVVDDSQLPKDRFSAERLKGVDSTLKIQPAKLEDSAVYLCASSLSTRVGSHDEKLFFGSGTQLSVL.

With regard to this clone: Other DNA sequences in the same sample also yield this CDR3. The chain joins TRBV6-5 to TRBJ1-1; D uncertain. Germline assignment: CDR1 MNHEY and CDR2 SVGAGI. V dropped 0 bases and J dropped 6 bases, with 8 bases sitting between them. This CDR3 comprises 13 residues. CDR3 bases: TGTGCCAGCAGTTACTCGGCCGGGGCTGAAGCTTTCTTT. Translation gives CASSYSAGAEAFF.

The chain is built from TRBV5-1 and TRBJ2-7, with 8 bases matching TRBD1. The V gene end was trimmed by 4 bases and the J gene end by 0 bases; junction bases not matched to a gene: 12. Germline V lookup: CDR1 SGHRS, CDR2 YFSETQ. The CDR3 has 17 residues. The CDR3 DNA reads TGCGCCAGCAGCCCGGGACAGGCGGTGTCGATCTCCTACGAGCAGTACTTC. It is translated as CASSPGQAVSISYEQYF. Full variable domain (outside the CDR3, taken from reference TRBV5-1 and TRBJ2-7): KAGVTQTPRYLIKTRGQQVTLSCSPISGHRSVSWYQQTPGQGLQFLFEYFSETQRNKGNFPGRFSGRQFSNSRSEMNVSTLELGDSALYLCASSPGQAVSISYEQYFGPGTRLTVT.

This clone has just a few counts. V gene TRBV6-5 combines with J gene TRBJ1-1, with TRBD1 matching over 9 bases. This CDR3 comprises 15 residues. Looked up from germline, CDR1 is MNHEY and CDR2 is SVGAGI. V shed 6 bases, J shed 0 bases, and the junction held 5 bases outside the gene matches. CDR3 sequence reads: CASRDRDRVNTEAFF. CDR3 coding DNA: TGTGCCAGCAGGGACCGGGACAGGGTGAACACTGAAGCTTTCTTT.

This clone was observed once. V and J are TRBV11-2 and TRBJ2-7; 10 bases agree with TRBD2. Germline V gives CDR1 SGHAT, CDR2 FQNNGV. The trim removed 0 bases at V and 3 bases at J, leaving 5 bases unmatched. The CDR3 sequence is 16 residues long. The DNA of the CDR3 is TGTGCCAGCAGCTTAGATGGAGCGGGGGGGTTCTACGAGCAGTACTTC. Translation gives CASSLDGAGGFYEQYF.

This chain uses TRBV6-1 with TRBJ1-2; 7 bases agree with TRBD1. V dropped 6 bases and J dropped 5; count of bases not matched to a gene: 9. This CDR3 is built from 14 residues. Germline V gives CDR1 MNHNS, CDR2 SASEGT. The CDR3 nucleotides are TGTGCCAGCAGCCGAGGACAGGCGCCGTATGGCTACACCTTC. Its protein is CASSRGQAPYGYTF.

V usage is TRBV10-3 and J usage is TRBJ1-2; D is perhaps TRBD1 (5 bases). This CDR3 spans 14 amino acids. Germline CDR1 and CDR2: ENHRY and SYGVKD. V lost 4 bases and J lost 4, with 13 bases in between. CDR3 in amino acids: CAISGGLLRYGYTF. In DNA, the CDR3 is TGTGCCATCAGTGGGGGACTTCTCCGCTATGGCTACACCTTC.